The 28 T cell receptor beta chains below all came from one sample that was sequenced in a study of sequential checkpoint blockade in melanoma. The data were produced by immunoSEQ multiplex PCR, yet TCRdb's version contains in-frame clones alone and is incomplete. The sample contains 7,900 or so clones, about a quarter of which appear only once. Treatment of the sample: randomized to nivolumab then ipilimumab (arm A) or the reverse (arm B). The source material was tumor tissue (inferred from file names), sampled from a patient given nivolumab and ipilimumab in sequence. These TCRs come from a human donor with melanoma.

This clone was seen a few times. The V gene is TRBV30, the J gene TRBJ2-7; D ambiguous. The CDR3 sequence is 11 residues long. Germline V gene data show CDR1 as GTSNPN and CDR2 as SVGIG (reference sequence). The V end lost 1 base, the J end lost 7 bases, and 8 bases lay between the germline ends. The DNA for the CDR3 is TGTGCCTGGAGTGGTGGTGGGGAGCAGTACTTC. Protein product: CAWSGGGEQYF.

For the CDR3, the DNA is TGTGCCAGCAGTTACCCGACTACAGGGGTATACTATGGCTACACCTTC. This translates into CASSYPTTGVYYGYTF. The chain uses TRBV6-8 and TRBJ1-2; TRBD1 matches 7 bases. Germline assignment: CDR1 MNHGY and CDR2 SAAAGT. The CDR3 extends over 16 amino acids. Trimming took 2 bases from V and 3 from J; bases not matched to a gene: 9.

The sample holds a few counts of this clone. The V call is TRBV2, the J call TRBJ2-1, with 8 nucleotides matching TRBD2. Looked up from germline, CDR1 is SNHLY and CDR2 is FYNNEI. The CDR3 has 12 amino acids. V lost 10 bases, J lost 8 bases, and 7 bases stayed unmatched. This CDR3 reads CANGTRSYEQFF. In nucleotides, the CDR3 is TGTGCCAACGGGACTAGAAGTTATGAGCAGTTCTTC. Full variable domain (remainder filled in from reference TRBV2 and TRBJ2-1): EPEVTQTPSHQVTQMGQEVILRCVPISNHLYFYWYRQILGQKVEFLVSFYNNEISEKSEIFDDQFSVERPDGSNFTLKIRSTKLEDSAMYFCANGTRSYEQFFGPGTRLTVL.

The rearrangement joins TRBV19 to TRBJ2-1, with a possible D match to TRBD2 (7 bases). The V gene's germline CDR1 is LNHDA and CDR2 SQIVND (reference sequence). With 5 bases removed from V and 0 bases from J, the gap between germline ends came to 20 bases. The CDR3 is 18 residues long. CDR3: CASSPLGGGRSSYNEQFF. CDR3 in DNA: TGTGCCAGTAGTCCGTTGGGCGGGGGCCGTAGCTCCTACAATGAGCAGTTCTTC.

This rearrangement joins TRBV5-1 to TRBJ1-2; TRBD1 aligns across 11 bases. V lost 4 bases, J lost 6 bases, and 5 bases stayed unmatched. The germline CDR1 and CDR2 sequences are SGHRS and YFSETQ. The CDR3 has 14 residues. The CDR3 loop is CASSVGTGGDGYTF. The DNA for the CDR3 is TGCGCCAGCAGCGTCGGGACAGGGGGTGATGGCTACACCTTC.

This clone came up a few times. The gene calls are TRBV4-1 and TRBJ2-7; D is uncertain. Germline assignment: CDR1 MGHRA and CDR2 YSYEKL. The CDR3 has 14 residues. The V end lost 0 bases, the J end lost 5 bases, and 11 bases lay between the germline ends. DNA of the CDR3: TGCGCCAGCAGCCAAGAGTGGGCGGTCGACGAGCAGTACTTC. Amino acids: CASSQEWAVDEQYF.

The CDR3 region has the DNA TGCGCCAGCAGCCGGGCTAGCGGGACTAGGGAGCAGTACTTC. This encodes CASSRASGTREQYF. V usage is TRBV5-1 and J usage is TRBJ2-7; 9 nucleotides agree with TRBD2. Germline loops: CDR1 SGHRS, CDR2 YFSETQ. This CDR3 is built from 14 residues. The J segment lost 7 bases and the V segment lost 4 bases, leaving 9 bases of the junction unmatched.

V gene TRBV6-8 combines with J gene TRBJ2-6; the D call may be TRBD1 or TRBD2 (5 bases each). The CDR3 is made up of 17 amino acids. Germline V CDR1 and CDR2: MNHGY, SAAAGT. Trimming removed 4 bases at V and 0 bases at J, with 13 bases between. The CDR3 loop is CASSSSGGDSGANVLTF. In DNA form, the CDR3 reads TGTGCCAGCAGTTCAAGTGGGGGTGACTCTGGGGCCAACGTCCTGACTTTC.

There are a few counts of this clone. The gene calls are TRBV28 and TRBJ2-7; D unclear. V was cut by 3 bases and J by 2 bases, with 14 bases left in between. The V gene's germline CDR1 is MDHEN and CDR2 SYDVKM. This CDR3 region has 15 residues. The CDR3 sequence: CASSLGNPSPYEQYF. The DNA of the CDR3 is TGTGCCAGCAGTTTGGGTAACCCTAGTCCCTACGAGCAGTACTTC.

This clone was counted a few times. The chain is built from TRBV7-6 and TRBJ2-1; a weak D match, TRBD1 (5 bases). CDR3 length: 16 amino acids. V was clipped by 2 bases and J by 0 bases, with 11 bases between them. Germline CDR1 and CDR2: SGHVS and FNYEAQ. CDR3 loop: CASSLSQVSSYNEQFF. CDR3 bases: TGTGCCAGCAGCTTATCACAGGTTAGCTCCTACAATGAGCAGTTCTTC.

This clone showed up just a few times. The chain recombines TRBV6-8 with TRBJ2-5; D is possibly TRBD1 (6 bases). The V end lost 1 base, the J end lost 5 bases, and 11 bases lay between the germline ends. CDR1 MNHGY and CDR2 SAAAGT come from the germline V gene. The CDR3 consists of 14 residues. Written as DNA, the CDR3 is TGTGCCAGCAGTTACTTCAGGACAGAGGAGACCCAGTACTTC. Translation gives CASSYFRTEETQYF.

J is TRBJ2-5 and V is TRBV5-1, with D possibly matching TRBD2 (6 bases). This CDR3 has 14 residues. V gave up 4 bases and J gave up 0 bases, with 10 bases separating them. Germline V lookup: CDR1 SGHRS, CDR2 YFSETQ. As DNA, the CDR3 is TGCGCCAGCAGCACCGGAGGGTACCAAGAGACCCAGTACTTC. It translates to CASSTGGYQETQYF.

This clone appeared a few times. The DNA for the CDR3 is TGTGCCAGCAGTCACACGCTTGGCTCCAGCTCTGGAAACACCATATATTTT. It yields the protein CASSHTLGSSSGNTIYF. The chain combines TRBV6-8 with TRBJ1-3, with unresolved D. CDR1 and CDR2 from the germline V gene are MNHGY and SAAAGT. Trimming shortened V by 5 bases and J by 0 bases, and 17 bases separated the two germline ends. The length of the CDR3 is 17 residues.

This chain connects TRBV6-8 to TRBJ1-3; no reliable D call. CDR3 size: 12 residues. V was cut by 4 bases and J by 4 bases, with 5 bases left in between. Germline V gene sequence: CDR1 MNHGY, CDR2 SAAAGT. This chain's CDR3 is CASSSRGNTIYF. The CDR3, as DNA: TGTGCCAGCAGTTCAAGAGGAAACACCATATATTTT.

The chain recombines TRBV19 with TRBJ2-7; 12 bases line up with TRBD2. The V gene end was trimmed by 5 bases and the J gene end by 1 base; junction bases not matched to a gene: 3. Germline V gives CDR1 LNHDA, CDR2 SQIVND (reference sequence). CDR3 size: 15 residues. This CDR3 reads CASSPTSGGSYEQYF. The CDR3 DNA sequence: TGTGCCAGTAGTCCGACTAGCGGGGGATCCTACGAGCAGTACTTC.

The chain is built from TRBV5-1 and TRBJ2-6; either TRBD1 or TRBD2 may supply D (5 bases each). V lost 5 bases, J lost 2 bases, and 20 bases lay in between. The germline V gene encodes CDR1 SGHRS and CDR2 YFSETQ. The CDR3 spans 18 residues. The CDR3 loop is CASSVRSGSRTGANVLTF. CDR3 DNA: TGCGCCAGCAGTGTTCGCTCAGGGAGTAGAACTGGGGCCAACGTCCTGACTTTC.

The V gene is TRBV9, the J gene TRBJ1-3; D gene ambiguous. Germline-derived CDR1 and CDR2 are SGDLS and YYNGEE. V lost 0 bases and J lost 0, with 7 bases in between. CDR3 length: 15 amino acids. The CDR3 region is CASSVDLGSGNTIYF. The CDR3 coding sequence is TGTGCCAGCAGCGTAGATTTGGGCTCTGGAAACACCATATATTTT.

This clone appeared a few times. This chain connects TRBV9 to TRBJ2-5; 11 bases align to TRBD2. Germline values: CDR1 SGDLS, CDR2 YYNGEE. This CDR3 has 18 amino acids. After removal of 4 bases from V and 3 bases from J, the junction contained 14 bases not matched to a gene. CDR3 region: CASSLGDSGGATEETQYF. The CDR3 DNA reads TGTGCCAGCAGCCTGGGCGATAGCGGGGGGGCCACGGAAGAGACCCAGTACTTC.

The rearrangement uses TRBV12-5 and TRBJ2-7; TRBD1 matches 7 bases. In germline, CDR1 is LGHNT, CDR2 FRNRAP. CDR3 length: 16 amino acids. The V gene end was trimmed by 1 base and the J gene end by 0 bases; junction bases not matched to a gene: 6. The chain's CDR3 is CASGLAGGAYSYEQYF. The CDR3 nucleotides are TGTGCTAGTGGTTTGGCAGGGGGTGCATACTCCTACGAGCAGTACTTC.

The rearrangement links TRBV19 to TRBJ2-7; TRBD1 agrees at 8 bases. The germline V gene has CDR1 LNHDA and CDR2 SQIVND (reference sequence). The V segment lost 6 bases and the J segment 0 bases; nucleotides outside the gene matches: 4. This CDR3 has 14 amino acids. Here the CDR3 DNA reads TGTGCCAGTAGCCGGGACAGGTCCTCCTACGAGCAGTACTTC. This encodes CASSRDRSSYEQYF.

V is TRBV6-8 and J is TRBJ1-3; no clear D. Trimming removed 7 bases at V and 5 bases at J, with 12 bases between. The germline CDR1 and CDR2 sequences are MNHGY and SAAAGT. CDR3 length equals 13 residues. CDR3 protein: CASTTATRNTIYF. The CDR3 DNA is TGTGCCAGCACCACCGCCACCAGAAACACCATATATTTT.

The gene calls are TRBV30 and TRBJ2-7; a possible D gene is TRBD2 (5 bases). This CDR3 is 13 amino acids long. CDR1 GTSNPN and CDR2 SVGIG come from the germline V gene (reference sequence). Trimming cost V 5 bases and J 4 bases, with 15 bases left between them. CDR3 DNA sequence: TGTGCCTGGGGTAATTCTGGGAGTTACGAGCAGTACTTC. Translated: CAWGNSGSYEQYF. Looking up the rest from reference TRBV30 and TRBJ2-7 gives the full variable domain: SQTIHQWPATLVQPVGSPLSLECTVEGTSNPNLYWYRQAAGRGLQLLFYSVGIGQISSEVPQNLSASRPQDRQFILSSKKLLLSDSGFYLCAWGNSGSYEQYFGPGTRLTVT.

In this sample, this clone turned up once. This chain connects TRBV30 to TRBJ2-2, with D hard to call. Trimming removed 0 bases from V and 4 bases from J, with 6 bases in between. CDR3 length equals 13 residues. Germline lookup yields CDR1 GTSNPN and CDR2 SVGIG (reference sequence). The CDR3 here is CAWSVFGTGELFF. The CDR3, as DNA: TGTGCCTGGAGTGTCTTCGGCACCGGGGAGCTGTTTTTT.

The rearrangement uses TRBV5-1 and TRBJ2-3; 8 positions match TRBD2. V lost 1 base and J lost 2; bases outside the gene matches: 6. Germline values: CDR1 SGHRS, CDR2 YFSETQ. CDR3 size: 16 residues. The CDR3 loop is CASSLYPGGPTDTQYF. Here the CDR3 DNA reads TGCGCCAGCAGCTTGTACCCGGGGGGGCCCACAGATACGCAGTATTTT.

The chain is built from TRBV15 and TRBJ2-3; 11 bases agree with TRBD2. The CDR3 sequence is 16 residues long. Germline V gene sequence: CDR1 LNHNV, CDR2 YYDKDF (reference sequence). V was clipped by 4 bases and J by 2 bases; unmatched bases: 5. The CDR3 here is CATSNRLAGTTDTQYF. For the CDR3, the DNA is TGTGCCACCAGCAACCGACTAGCGGGAACCACAGATACGCAGTATTTT.

This clone is termed medium-sized. The chain is built from TRBV11-3 and TRBJ1-4; 10 bases fit TRBD1. CDR1 is SGHNT and CDR2 is YENEEA in the germline V gene. Trimming at V came to 3 bases and at J to 6 bases, leaving 7 bases not matched to a gene. The CDR3 extends over 16 amino acids. The CDR3: CASSLADRGPDEKLFF. Written as DNA, the CDR3 is TGTGCCAGCAGCTTGGCCGACAGGGGGCCGGATGAAAAACTGTTTTTT. Together with reference TRBV11-3 and TRBJ1-4, the CDR3 gives the full variable domain: EAGVVQSPRYKIIEKKQPVAFWCNPISGHNTLYWYLQNLGQGPELLIRYENEEAVDDSQLPKDRFSAERLKGVDSTLKIQPAELGDSAVYLCASSLADRGPDEKLFFGSGTQLSVL.

The chain has TRBV11-3 and TRBJ1-3, with TRBD1 as a possible D gene (5 bases). Per the germline V gene, CDR1 is SGHNT and CDR2 is YENEEA. CDR3 length: 17 amino acids. V dropped 3 bases and J dropped 4 bases, with 19 bases sitting between them. The chain's CDR3 is CASSLTWDGPRGNTIYF. The CDR3 region has the DNA TGTGCCAGCAGCTTGACCTGGGACGGGCCCCGAGGAAACACCATATATTTT.

The chain joins TRBV28 to TRBJ2-4; TRBD1 agrees at 7 bases. CDR1 and CDR2 (germline): MDHEN, SYDVKM. Trimming took 5 bases from V and 0 from J; bases not matched to a gene: 16. The CDR3 runs 19 residues. CDR3 sequence reads: CASSRRLRGSSQAKNIQYF. The CDR3 DNA sequence: TGTGCCAGCAGTCGACGACTCAGGGGGAGTTCCCAAGCCAAAAACATTCAGTACTTC.